A single sample gave rise to the 8 T cell receptor beta chains below, sequenced in a study of OX40 agonist ivuxolimab in advanced cancers. Profiled with immunoSEQ multiplex PCR; TCRdb holds only in-frame clones, not every one. The sample has nearly 50,000 clones, around 87% seen once; the top ten hold approximately 2%. Sequencing used CD4+ or CD8+ T cells sorted from blood, obtained in a trial of the OX40 agonist ivuxolimab. All receptors derive from an adult with an advanced solid tumor such as melanoma, head and neck, liver or kidney cancer.

This chain joins TRBV13 and TRBJ2-2; perhaps TRBD2 as D (6 bases). The V end lost 3 bases, the J end lost 2 bases, and 10 bases lay between the germline ends. The CDR3 runs to 15 residues. Per the germline V gene, CDR1 is PRHDT and CDR2 is FYEKMQ (reference sequence). In nucleotides, the CDR3 is TGTGCCAGCAGCTTCGGTAGCGGTAACACCGGGGAGCTGTTTTTT. This translates into CASSFGSGNTGELFF.

The chain recombines TRBV5-1 with TRBJ1-4, with D unclear. CDR1 and CDR2 from the germline V gene are SGHRS and YFSETQ. The V gene lost 1 base and the J gene lost 4 bases, with 8 bases spanning the gap. The CDR3 has 14 residues. In nucleotides, the CDR3 is TGCGCCAGCAGCTTGACGCTCTATAATGAAAAACTGTTTTTT. The encoded protein is CASSLTLYNEKLFF.

In its sample, this clone was seen a few times. V is TRBV5-5 and J is TRBJ1-1; D may be TRBD1 (5 bases). This CDR3 contains 16 residues. Germline V gene sequence: CDR1 SGHKS, CDR2 YYEKEE (reference sequence). The V end was cut by 0 bases, the J end by 5 bases, with 17 bases between. The CDR3 nucleotides read TGTGCCAGCAGCTTGGCCACCGGGGCGGCTGGGACTGAAGCTTTCTTT. It specifies CASSLATGAAGTEAFF.

This clone showed up just once. CDR3 bases: TGTGCCATCAGTGAGGCAGGAGACAATCAGCCCCAGCATTTT. Its translation is CAISEAGDNQPQHF. The chain joins TRBV10-3 to TRBJ1-5; D is unresolved. The CDR3 consists of 14 residues. The germline gives CDR1 ENHRY, CDR2 SYGVKD. Trimming left V 2 bases short and J 3 bases short, with 8 bases between.

The CDR3 region is CASEDRGLTYEQYF. The CDR3 region has the DNA TGTGCCAGCGAAGACAGGGGCCTCACCTACGAGCAGTACTTC. The gene calls are TRBV6-6 and TRBJ2-7; 8 nucleotides match TRBD1. The trim removed 8 bases at V and 2 bases at J, leaving 8 bases unmatched. In germline, CDR1 is MNHNY, CDR2 SVGAGI (reference sequence). The CDR3 runs 14 residues.

The chain is built from TRBV27 and TRBJ2-7, with 14 bases identical to TRBD2. J lost 6 bases, V lost 0 bases, and 16 bases had no gene match. The CDR3 has 20 amino acids. Germline CDR1 reads MNHEY; CDR2 reads SMNVEV (reference sequence). DNA for the CDR3: TGTGCCAGCAGTTTATCAGAGGACTGGGATCGGACTAGCGGGAGGTCCGAGCAGTACTTC. Protein product: CASSLSEDWDRTSGRSEQYF.

The chain couples TRBV5-6 to TRBJ2-3, with 7 positions matching TRBD2. The length of the CDR3 is 15 residues. J was trimmed by 1 base and V by 0 bases; bases with no gene match: 2. Germline loops: CDR1 SGHDT, CDR2 YYEEEE. The CDR3 nucleotides read TGTGCCAGCAGCTTGGAGCTAGCGGGCACAGATACGCAGTATTTT. It is translated as CASSLELAGTDTQYF.

This clone was counted a few times. The CDR3 nucleotides are TGTGCCAGCTCACCATATCAAGAGACCCAGTACTTC. This codes for CASSPYQETQYF. V and J are TRBV18 and TRBJ2-5, with no clear D. The germline V and J ends were trimmed by 2 bases and 2 bases, with 3 bases remaining between them. Germline V gene lookup returns CDR1 KGHSH and CDR2 LQKENI. This CDR3 is built from 12 residues.